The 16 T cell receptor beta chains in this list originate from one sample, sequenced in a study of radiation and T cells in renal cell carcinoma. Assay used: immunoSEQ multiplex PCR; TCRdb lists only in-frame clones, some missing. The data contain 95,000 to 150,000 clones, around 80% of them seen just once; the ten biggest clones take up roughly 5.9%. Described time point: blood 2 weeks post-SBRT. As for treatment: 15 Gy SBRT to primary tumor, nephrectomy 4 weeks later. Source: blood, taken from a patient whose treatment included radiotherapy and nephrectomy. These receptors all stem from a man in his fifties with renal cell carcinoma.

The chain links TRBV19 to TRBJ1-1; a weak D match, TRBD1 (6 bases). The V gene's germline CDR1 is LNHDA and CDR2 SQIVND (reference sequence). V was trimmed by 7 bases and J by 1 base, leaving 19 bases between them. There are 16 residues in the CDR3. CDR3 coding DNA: TGTGCCAGTACCCCCGCGGGGGGCGTCGGGAACACTGAAGCTTTCTTT. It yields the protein CASTPAGGVGNTEAFF.

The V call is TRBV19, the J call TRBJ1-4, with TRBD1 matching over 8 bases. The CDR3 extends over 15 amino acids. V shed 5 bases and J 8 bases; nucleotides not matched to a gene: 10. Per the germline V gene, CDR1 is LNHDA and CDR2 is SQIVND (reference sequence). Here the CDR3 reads CASSSTDRVDEKLFF. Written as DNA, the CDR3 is TGTGCCAGTAGTTCTACGGACAGGGTAGACGAAAAACTGTTTTTT.

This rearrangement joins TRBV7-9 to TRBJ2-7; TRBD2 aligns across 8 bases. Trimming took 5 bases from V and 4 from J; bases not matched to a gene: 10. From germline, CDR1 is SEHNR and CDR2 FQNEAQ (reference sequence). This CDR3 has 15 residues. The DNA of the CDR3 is TGTGCCAGCAGCCCCCGGCCTAGCGGGTCGTACGAGCAGTACTTC. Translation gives CASSPRPSGSYEQYF.

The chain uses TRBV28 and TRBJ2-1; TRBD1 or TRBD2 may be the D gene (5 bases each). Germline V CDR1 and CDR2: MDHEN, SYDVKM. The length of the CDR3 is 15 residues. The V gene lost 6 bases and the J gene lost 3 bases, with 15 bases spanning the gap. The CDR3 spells CASRSSGPDYNEQFF. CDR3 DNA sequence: TGTGCCAGCAGAAGTTCGGGACCGGACTACAATGAGCAGTTCTTC.

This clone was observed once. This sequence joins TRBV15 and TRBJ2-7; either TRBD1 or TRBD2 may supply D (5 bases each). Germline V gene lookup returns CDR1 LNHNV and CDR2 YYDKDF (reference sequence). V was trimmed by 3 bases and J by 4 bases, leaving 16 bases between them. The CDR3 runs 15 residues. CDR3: CATSRGTGSGYEQYF. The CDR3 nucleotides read TGTGCCACCAGCAGGGGGACGGGCTCGGGTTACGAGCAGTACTTC.

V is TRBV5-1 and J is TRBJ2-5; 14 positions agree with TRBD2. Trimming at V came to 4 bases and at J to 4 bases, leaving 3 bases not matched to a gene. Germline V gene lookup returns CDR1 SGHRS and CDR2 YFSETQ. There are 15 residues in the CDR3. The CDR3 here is CASSPGLAGVETQYF. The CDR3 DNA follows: TGCGCCAGCAGCCCGGGACTAGCGGGAGTAGAGACCCAGTACTTC.

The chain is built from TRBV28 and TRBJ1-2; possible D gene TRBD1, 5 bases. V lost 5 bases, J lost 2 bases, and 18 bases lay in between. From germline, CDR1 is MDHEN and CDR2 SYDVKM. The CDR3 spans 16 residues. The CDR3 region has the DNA TGTGCCAGCAGTCTCCCTGGGACCGCCTTAAACTATGGCTACACCTTC. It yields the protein CASSLPGTALNYGYTF.

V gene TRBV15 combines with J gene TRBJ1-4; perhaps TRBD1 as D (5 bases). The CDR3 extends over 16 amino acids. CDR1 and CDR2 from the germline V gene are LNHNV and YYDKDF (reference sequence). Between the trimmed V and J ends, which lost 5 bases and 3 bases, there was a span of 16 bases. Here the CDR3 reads CATSRRTGGANEKLFF. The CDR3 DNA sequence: TGTGCCACCAGCCGACGGACTGGGGGTGCTAATGAAAAACTGTTTTTT.

The CDR3 sequence is CASSLGDNNEQYF. The CDR3, as DNA: TGCGCCAGCAGCTTGGGGGATAACAACGAGCAGTACTTC. The chain combines TRBV5-1 with TRBJ2-7, with D unresolved. Looked up from germline, CDR1 is SGHRS and CDR2 is YFSETQ. The CDR3 has 13 residues. The V end was cut by 0 bases, the J end by 5 bases, with 9 bases between.

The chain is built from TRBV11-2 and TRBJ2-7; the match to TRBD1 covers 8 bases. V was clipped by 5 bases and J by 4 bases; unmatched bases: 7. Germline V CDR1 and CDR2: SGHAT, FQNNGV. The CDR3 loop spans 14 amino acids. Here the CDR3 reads CASSLSTGGYEQYF. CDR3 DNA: TGTGCCAGCAGCCTAAGCACAGGGGGGTACGAGCAGTACTTC.

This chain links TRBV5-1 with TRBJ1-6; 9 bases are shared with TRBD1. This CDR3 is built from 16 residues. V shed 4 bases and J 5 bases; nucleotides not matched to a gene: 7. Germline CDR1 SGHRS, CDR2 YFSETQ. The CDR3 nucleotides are TGCGCCAGCAGCCCCGACAGGGGGGGAAATAATTCACCCCTCCACTTT. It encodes CASSPDRGGNNSPLHF.

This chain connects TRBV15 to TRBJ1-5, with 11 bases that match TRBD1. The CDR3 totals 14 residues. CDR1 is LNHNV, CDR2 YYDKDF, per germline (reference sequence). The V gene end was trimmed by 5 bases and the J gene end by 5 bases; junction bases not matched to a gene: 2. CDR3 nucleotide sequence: TGTGCCACCAGCTTGGACAGGGGGCATCAGCCCCAGCATTTT. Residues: CATSLDRGHQPQHF.

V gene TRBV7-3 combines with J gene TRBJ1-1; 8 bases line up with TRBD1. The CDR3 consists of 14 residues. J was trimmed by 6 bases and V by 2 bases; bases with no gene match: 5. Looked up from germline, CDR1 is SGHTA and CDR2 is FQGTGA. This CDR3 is CASSLQGAGAEAFF. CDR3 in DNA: TGTGCCAGCAGCTTACAGGGGGCAGGGGCTGAAGCTTTCTTT.

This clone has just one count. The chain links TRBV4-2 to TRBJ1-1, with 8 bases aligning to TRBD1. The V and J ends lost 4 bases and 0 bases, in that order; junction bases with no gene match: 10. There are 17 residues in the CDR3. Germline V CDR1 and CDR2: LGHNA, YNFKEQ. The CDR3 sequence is CASSPDRESTMNTEAFF. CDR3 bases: TGTGCCAGCAGCCCGGACAGGGAAAGTACAATGAACACTGAAGCTTTCTTT.

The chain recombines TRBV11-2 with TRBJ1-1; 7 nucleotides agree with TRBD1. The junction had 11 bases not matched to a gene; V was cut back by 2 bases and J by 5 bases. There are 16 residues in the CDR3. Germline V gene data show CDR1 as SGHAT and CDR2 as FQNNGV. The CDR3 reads CASSLRDQGESTEAFF. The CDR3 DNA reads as TGTGCCAGCAGCTTAAGGGACCAGGGGGAGAGTACTGAAGCTTTCTTT.

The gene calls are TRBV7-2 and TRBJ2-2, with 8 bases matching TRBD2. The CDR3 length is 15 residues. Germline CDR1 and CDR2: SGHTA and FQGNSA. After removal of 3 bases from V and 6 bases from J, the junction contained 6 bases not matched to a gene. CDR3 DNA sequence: TGTGCCAGCAGCTTCGCGGGACTAGGACCCGGGGAGCTGTTTTTT. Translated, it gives CASSFAGLGPGELFF. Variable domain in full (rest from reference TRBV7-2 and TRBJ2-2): GAGVSQSPSNKVTEKGKDVELRCDPISGHTALYWYRQSLGQGLEFLIYFQGNSAPDKSGLPSDRFSAERTGGSVSTLTIQRTQQEDSAVYLCASSFAGLGPGELFFGEGSRLTVL.